The entry that follows covers one T cell receptor (beta chain) sequence. Its antigen is currently unknown. The CDR3 loop spans 15 amino acids. The trim removed 5 bases at V and 5 bases at J, leaving 10 bases unmatched. The germline V gene encodes CDR1 LGHNA and CDR2 YSLEER. PCR amplification relied on 60 Vbeta primers (plus 13 Jbeta primers). Method: immunoSEQ multiplex PCR; TCRdb's copy keeps in-frame clones and lacks some. The table has 200,000 to 250,000 clones, 65% to 90% seen once. The data originate from a study of cytomegalovirus exposure and HLA in healthy donors. Study-wide results and caveats: Looking again later, the authors saw that most CMV-associated TCR beta chains seemed HLA-restricted.

The rearrangement uses TRBV4-3 and TRBJ2-7; 9 nucleotides line up with TRBD2. Sequenced material: PBMCs. This TCR was sampled from a girl between 5 and 17 years old in good health and CMV-seronegative. CDR3 loop: CASSAELAGSHEQYF. The CDR3, as DNA: TGCGCCAGCAGCGCCGAGCTAGCGGGGTCCCACGAGCAGTACTTC.